This T cell receptor beta chain was recovered during a study of T cell repertoires in ileal Crohn's disease. This clone was observed a handful of times. Assay: immunoSEQ multiplex PCR; the TCRdb copy retains only in-frame clones and omits some. This sample has 30,000 to 35,000 clones; roughly 78% occur once, and the top ten carry under 20%. This sequence was found in an adult with Crohn's disease. The sequencing input was ileal tissue.

Here the CDR3 reads CASSQGVGKDTGELFF. The DNA for the CDR3 is TGTGCCAGCAGCCAGGGGGTCGGGAAGGACACCGGGGAGCTGTTTTTT. The V and J genes are TRBV7-3 and TRBJ2-2; 7 nucleotides agree with TRBD1. V shed 5 bases, J shed 3 bases, and the junction held 9 bases outside the gene matches. The germline V gene has CDR1 SGHTA and CDR2 FQGTGA. The CDR3 spans 16 residues.